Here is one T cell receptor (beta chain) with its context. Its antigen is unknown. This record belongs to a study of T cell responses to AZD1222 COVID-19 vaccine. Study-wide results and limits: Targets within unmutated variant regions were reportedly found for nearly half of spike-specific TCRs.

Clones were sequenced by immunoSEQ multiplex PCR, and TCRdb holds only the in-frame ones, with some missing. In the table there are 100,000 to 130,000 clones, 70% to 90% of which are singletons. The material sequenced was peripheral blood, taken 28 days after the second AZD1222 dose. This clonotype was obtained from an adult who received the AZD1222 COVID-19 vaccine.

The chain's CDR3 is CASSHGTGLNEKLFF. The CDR3 DNA sequence: TGTGCCAGCAGTCACGGAACAGGGCTTAATGAAAAACTGTTTTTT. V is TRBV28 and J is TRBJ1-4, with a weak D call TRBD1 (6 bases). V lost 5 bases and J 4 bases, leaving 14 bases between the germline ends. The V gene's germline CDR1 is MDHEN and CDR2 SYDVKM. The CDR3 consists of 15 residues.